This T cell receptor (beta chain) was sequenced during a study of blood T cell repertoires in COVID-19. CDR1 and CDR2 (germline): SGHRS, YFSETQ. CDR3 length equals 16 residues. Unmatched junction bases numbered 1, after V lost 0 bases and J lost 0 bases. Sequencing was performed with immunoSEQ multiplex PCR; in TCRdb, only in-frame clones are kept and a portion is missing. The table lists about 270,000 clones, approximately 92% of them singletons, with roughly 2.3% in the top ten. This TCR derives from a woman aged 18-30 years who had recovered from COVID-19. The chain has TRBV5-1 and TRBJ1-4; TRBD1 agrees at 8 bases. Sequenced: PBMCs or T cells enriched from blood (not recorded which). CDR3 protein: CASSLVGQATNEKLFF. DNA of the CDR3: TGCGCCAGCAGCTTGGTGGGACAGGCAACTAATGAAAAACTGTTTTTT.